This T cell receptor (beta chain) is drawn from a study of shared clonotypes between healthy human individuals. Selected positively for CCR7 and CD45RO-negative, naive CD8 cells excluded terminally differentiated effector memory CD45RA+ cells. Only in-frame clones appear in the TCRdb table, and some are missing; sequencing was by immunoSEQ multiplex PCR. The repertoire consists of roughly 2,000,000 clones, with over 85% occurring once and the leading ten covering about 1.7%. This clone was counted a single time. Sequencing was carried out using naive CD8+ T cells from PBMCs. The TCR comes from a man aged 18 to 35 in good health. Some clones in this sample may be carry-over from other donors' samples.

CDR3 residues: CASSFTGVGTEAFF. The CDR3 nucleotides read TGTGCCAGCAGCTTTACAGGGGTGGGGACTGAAGCTTTCTTT. The gene calls are TRBV7-2 and TRBJ1-1; TRBD1 agrees at 7 bases. Germline-derived CDR1 and CDR2 are SGHTA and FQGNSA. The CDR3 sequence is 14 residues long. J gave up 5 bases and V 3 bases, and 6 bases lay outside the gene matches.